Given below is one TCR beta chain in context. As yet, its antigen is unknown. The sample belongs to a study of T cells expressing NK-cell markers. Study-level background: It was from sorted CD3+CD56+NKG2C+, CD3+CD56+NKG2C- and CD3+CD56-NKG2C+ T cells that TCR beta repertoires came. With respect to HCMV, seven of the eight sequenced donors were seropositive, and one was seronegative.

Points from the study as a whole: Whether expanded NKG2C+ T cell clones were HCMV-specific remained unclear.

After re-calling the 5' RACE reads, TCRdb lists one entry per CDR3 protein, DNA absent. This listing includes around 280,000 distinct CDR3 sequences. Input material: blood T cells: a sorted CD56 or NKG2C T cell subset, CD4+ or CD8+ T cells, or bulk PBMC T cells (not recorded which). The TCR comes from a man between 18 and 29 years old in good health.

CDR3 loop: CASSVGGLDQETQYF. The chain combines TRBV9 with TRBJ2-5; absent DNA, TCRdb's TRBD1 call cannot be checked. The CDR3 runs 15 residues. From germline, CDR1 is SGDLS and CDR2 YYNGEE.